A selection of T cell receptor beta chains follows, all from one sample in a study of vaccination effects on CD4 cells after COVID-19. Their antigens are not known. Clones were read by immunoSEQ multiplex PCR, and TCRdb kept only the in-frame ones, dropping some. The table shows about 20,000 clones, with 70% occurring only once. Sequencing was performed on CD4+ T cells from PBMCs cultured with HCoV-229E spike peptides, taken before COVID-19 vaccination. The receptors originated from a human donor who received a COVID-19 vaccine. CDR3s include the opening cysteine and the closing phenylalanine or tryptophan. Each record gives: J gene, CDR3 length, clone size, D gene, V gene, CDR3 protein, CDR3 DNA. A D gene is named only where the DNA matches it firmly. The size of a clone is reported for some rows only, either as once, few or many, or as a class for expanded clones.

>TRBJ2-1|16|once|-|TRBV5-1
CASSLSSASLGNEQFF
TGCGCCAGCAGCTTGTCTTCGGCTAGTCTGGGTAATGAGCAGTTCTTC
>TRBJ2-7|15|few|TRBD2|TRBV5-4
CASSSSSGGVYEQYF
TGTGCCAGCAGCTCCTCTAGCGGGGGGGTTTACGAGCAGTACTTC
>TRBJ1-5|15|-|-|TRBV27
CASSFLAYSNQPQHF
TGTGCCAGCAGTTTTTTGGCATATAGCAATCAGCCCCAGCATTTT
>TRBJ2-7|15|-|-|TRBV7-6
CASSSPRVDRYEQYF
TGTGCCAGCAGCTCCCCCAGGGTAGACCGTTACGAGCAGTACTTC
>TRBJ2-3|17|-|TRBD1|TRBV4-2
CASSHSGTGGLEDTQYF
TGTGCCAGCAGCCACTCCGGGACAGGGGGTTTGGAGGATACGCAGTATTTT
>TRBJ2-3|14|-|TRBD1|TRBV19
CASSTGQDGDTQYF
TGTGCCAGTTCAACGGGACAGGACGGGGATACGCAGTATTTT
>TRBJ2-6|18|-|-|TRBV18
CASSPWDKILSGANVLTF
TGTGCCAGCTCACCTTGGGATAAAATTCTCTCTGGGGCCAACGTCCTGACTTTC
>TRBJ1-4|14|-|-|TRBV30
CAWSVWGAPEKLFF
TGTGCCTGGAGTGTATGGGGGGCCCCTGAAAAACTGTTTTTT
>TRBJ1-3|15|-|TRBD1|TRBV9
CASSGGQGGGNTIYF
TGTGCCAGCAGCGGGGGACAGGGGGGTGGAAACACCATATATTTT
>TRBJ1-1|16|-|TRBD1|TRBV7-9
CASSLAEAGGDTEAFF
TGTGCCAGCAGCTTAGCGGAGGCAGGGGGGGACACTGAAGCTTTCTTT
>TRBJ2-2|17|-|-|TRBV11-2
CASSLGGWAVNTGELFF
TGTGCCAGCAGCTTAGGGGGGTGGGCGGTGAACACCGGGGAGCTGTTTTTT
>TRBJ1-6|15|once|TRBD1|TRBV5-1
CASSSRTGRNSPLHF
TGCGCCAGCAGCTCAAGGACAGGGAGGAACTCACCCCTCCACTTT
>TRBJ1-2|12|-|-|TRBV29-1
CSAPTGSDGYTF
TGCAGCGCCCCCACGGGGTCAGATGGCTACACCTTC
>TRBJ1-1|15|-|TRBD1|TRBV6-6
CASSSRQGMNTEAFF
TGTGCCAGCAGTTCGCGACAGGGAATGAACACTGAAGCTTTCTTT
>TRBJ1-1|14|-|-|TRBV4-1
CASSGPLKGTEAFF
TGCGCCAGCAGTGGGCCCCTTAAGGGCACTGAAGCTTTCTTT
>TRBJ2-7|12|-|-|TRBV5-4
CASSYSSYEQYF
TGTGCCAGCAGCTATTCATCCTACGAGCAGTACTTC
>TRBJ2-2|15|few|-|TRBV7-9
CASSLARGGSRELFF
TGTGCCAGCAGCTTAGCTAGGGGAGGCTCCCGGGAGCTGTTTTTT
>TRBJ2-2|14|-|-|TRBV19
CASQWTGNTGELFF
TGTGCCTCCCAGTGGACTGGGAACACCGGGGAGCTGTTTTTT
>TRBJ2-7|15|-|TRBD2|TRBV11-2
CASTPGAGGPGEQYF
TGTGCCAGCACCCCAGGAGCGGGAGGGCCTGGCGAGCAGTACTTC
>TRBJ2-2|17|-|TRBD2|TRBV5-1
CASSWGLAGTDTGELFF
TGCGCCAGCAGCTGGGGACTAGCGGGAACAGACACCGGGGAGCTGTTTTTT
>TRBJ2-1|14|-|-|TRBV18
CASSTNRDINEQFF
TGTGCCAGCTCAACAAACCGGGACATCAATGAGCAGTTCTTC
>TRBJ2-2|14|few|-|TRBV5-1
CASSSPNLAGELFF
TGCGCCAGCAGCTCCCCTAACCTGGCCGGGGAGCTGTTTTTT
>TRBJ1-1|15|-|-|TRBV27
CASSFLSRGNTEAFF
TGTGCCAGCAGTTTTCTATCAAGGGGGAACACTGAAGCTTTCTTT
>TRBJ1-2|14|-|-|TRBV6-2/TRBV6-3
CASSYRGQSYGYTF
TGTGCCAGCAGTTACAGAGGACAATCCTATGGCTACACCTTC
>TRBJ1-2|14|-|-|TRBV3-1/TRBV3-2
CASSLTVSNYGYTF
TGTGCCAGCAGCCTTACAGTTTCAAACTATGGCTACACCTTC
>TRBJ2-3|16|-|TRBD2|TRBV5-1
CASSSGTSGRIDTQYF
TGCGCCAGCAGCTCGGGGACTAGCGGGAGGATAGATACGCAGTATTTT
>TRBJ2-3|15|-|-|TRBV9
CASSVYSVVPDTQYF
TGTGCCAGCAGCGTTTATAGCGTCGTCCCGGATACGCAGTATTTT
>TRBJ1-3|14|-|-|TRBV6-5
CASRTRAVGNTIYF
TGTGCCAGCAGAACCCGGGCAGTTGGAAACACCATATATTTT
>TRBJ1-1|13|few|-|TRBV12-3/TRBV12-4
CASALQGATEAFF
TGTGCCAGCGCCCTACAGGGAGCAACTGAAGCTTTCTTT
>TRBJ1-1|14|-|-|TRBV10-1
CASRQGRSNTEAFF
TGCGCCAGCAGGCAGGGCCGATCGAACACTGAAGCTTTCTTT
>TRBJ2-2|13|few|-|TRBV6-1
CASSDRGVGELFF
TGTGCCAGCAGTGATCGAGGGGTCGGGGAGCTGTTTTTT
>TRBJ2-7|14|once|-|TRBV19
CASKEKGLAYEQYF
TGTGCCAGTAAAGAGAAGGGTTTGGCCTACGAGCAGTACTTC
>TRBJ2-7|12|-|-|TRBV6-1
CAVTAGYYEQYF
TGTGCCGTCACGGCAGGGTATTACGAGCAGTACTTC
>TRBJ2-3|16|-|TRBD2|TRBV7-9
CASSLVILAGTDTQYF
TGTGCCAGCAGCTTGGTTATACTAGCGGGCACAGATACGCAGTATTTT
>TRBJ1-5|14|-|-|TRBV28
CASSPRGFDQPQHF
TGTGCCAGCAGCCCCCGCGGGTTCGATCAGCCCCAGCATTTT
>TRBJ1-4|15|-|TRBD1|TRBV18
CASSPPGQVGEKLFF
TGTGCCAGCTCACCACCGGGACAGGTCGGCGAAAAACTGTTTTTT
>TRBJ1-1|13|-|TRBD1|TRBV4-2
CASSHGQGTEAFF
TGTGCCAGCAGCCATGGACAGGGCACTGAAGCTTTCTTT
>TRBJ1-2|15|few|TRBD1|TRBV18
CASSPGTGASYGYTF
TGTGCCAGCTCGCCCGGGACAGGGGCTTCATATGGCTACACCTTC
>TRBJ1-5|14|-|TRBD1|TRBV6-5
CATGTGQGNQPQHF
TGTGCCACCGGAACCGGACAGGGGAATCAGCCCCAGCATTTT
>TRBJ1-2|15|-|TRBD1|TRBV25-1
CASSEYEGGGFGYTF
TGTGCCAGCAGTGAATACGAAGGGGGCGGTTTTGGCTACACCTTC
>TRBJ1-1|15|-|TRBD1|TRBV6-4
CASSVEEGAISTAFF
TGTGCCAGCAGTGTTGAGGAGGGGGCGATTTCTACGGCTTTCTTT
>TRBJ1-2|14|-|-|TRBV7-9
CASSSSWINYGYTF
TGTGCCAGCAGCTCATCATGGATTAACTATGGCTACACCTTC
>TRBJ2-2|13|-|-|TRBV5-4
CASSLDNWGELFF
TGTGCCAGCAGCTTGGACAATTGGGGGGAGCTGTTTTTT
>TRBJ2-3|15|-|-|TRBV10-2
CASREYKESTDTQYF
TGCGCCAGCAGGGAGTATAAGGAAAGCACAGATACGCAGTATTTT
>TRBJ2-1|16|once|TRBD2|TRBV11-3
CASSLAGGSLYNEQFF
TGTGCCAGCAGCTTAGCGGGCGGGAGCCTCTACAATGAGCAGTTCTTC
>TRBJ2-6|15|-|-|TRBV6-5
CASSPDGSGANVLTF
TGTGCCAGCAGCCCAGACGGCTCTGGGGCCAACGTCCTGACTTTC
>TRBJ2-7|16|-|-|TRBV7-9
CASSQVGGTASYEQYF
TGTGCCAGCAGCCAAGTAGGCGGGACAGCATCCTACGAGCAGTACTTC
>TRBJ1-5|13|-|-|TRBV7-9
CASSRDGRQPQHF
TGTGCCAGCAGCCGAGACGGAAGGCAGCCCCAGCATTTT
>TRBJ2-2|13|-|-|TRBV11-2
CASSLGYTGELFF
TGTGCCAGCAGCTTAGGATACACCGGGGAGCTGTTTTTT
>TRBJ2-1|17|-|TRBD1|TRBV6-1
CASSETTTGGRYNEQFF
TGTGCCAGCAGTGAGACTACTACAGGGGGTAGATACAATGAGCAGTTCTTC